This entry is about one T cell receptor beta chain. Antigen specificity is unknown. Only in-frame clones appear in the TCRdb table, and some are missing; sequencing was by immunoSEQ multiplex PCR. The data show approximately 80,000 clones, around 90% seen once. The CDR3 is made up of 11 amino acids. The V gene lost 5 bases and the J gene lost 4 bases, with 6 bases spanning the gap. CDR1 is SGHVS, CDR2 FQNEAQ, per germline. This entry is derived from a study of T cell responses to AZD1222 COVID-19 vaccine. Across the whole study: Second-dose schedules of about 4 or about 12 weeks were combined. Notes on the study in general: Clonal diversity may have been underestimated in mostly white British donors. Repertoires in all cases were sampled only once the peak T cell response had passed.

The source of this sequence is an adult in good health. V usage is TRBV7-8 and J usage is TRBJ2-7; D uncertain. The sample here was peripheral blood, taken on day 0 of AZD1222 vaccination. CDR3 in DNA: TGTGCCAGCAGCGGCATATACGAGCAGTACTTC. Protein sequence: CASSGIYEQYF.